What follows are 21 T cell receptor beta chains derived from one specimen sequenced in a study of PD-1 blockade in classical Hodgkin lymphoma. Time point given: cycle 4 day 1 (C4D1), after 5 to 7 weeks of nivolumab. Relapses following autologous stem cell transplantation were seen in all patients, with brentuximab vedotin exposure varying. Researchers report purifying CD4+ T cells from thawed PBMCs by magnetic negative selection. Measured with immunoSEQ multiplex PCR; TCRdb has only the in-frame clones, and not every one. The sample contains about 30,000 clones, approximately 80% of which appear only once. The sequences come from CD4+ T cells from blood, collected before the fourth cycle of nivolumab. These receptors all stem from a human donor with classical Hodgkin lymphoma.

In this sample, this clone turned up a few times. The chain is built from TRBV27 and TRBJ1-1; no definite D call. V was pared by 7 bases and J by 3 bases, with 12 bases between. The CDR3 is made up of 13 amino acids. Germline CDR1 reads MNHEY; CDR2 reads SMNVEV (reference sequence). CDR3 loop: CASKRVWDTEAFF. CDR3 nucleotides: TGTGCCAGCAAGAGGGTTTGGGACACTGAAGCTTTCTTT.

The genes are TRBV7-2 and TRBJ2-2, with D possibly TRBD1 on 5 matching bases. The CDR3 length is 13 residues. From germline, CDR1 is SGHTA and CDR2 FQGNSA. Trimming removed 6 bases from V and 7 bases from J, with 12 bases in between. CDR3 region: CASSLQVLGELFF. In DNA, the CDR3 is TGTGCCAGCAGTTTACAGGTGCTCGGGGAGCTGTTTTTT.

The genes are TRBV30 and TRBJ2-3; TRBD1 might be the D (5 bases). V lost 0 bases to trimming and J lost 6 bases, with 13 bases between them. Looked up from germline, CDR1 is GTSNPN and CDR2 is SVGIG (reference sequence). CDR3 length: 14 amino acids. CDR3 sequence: CAWSVGQGVDTQYF. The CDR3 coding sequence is TGTGCCTGGAGTGTTGGCCAGGGTGTGGATACGCAGTATTTT.

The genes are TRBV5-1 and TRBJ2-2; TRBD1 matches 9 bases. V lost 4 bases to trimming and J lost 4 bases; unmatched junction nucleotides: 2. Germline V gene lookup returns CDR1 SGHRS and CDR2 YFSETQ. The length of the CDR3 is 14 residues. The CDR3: CASSTGQGTGELFF. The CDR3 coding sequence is TGCGCCAGCAGCACGGGACAGGGCACCGGGGAGCTGTTTTTT.

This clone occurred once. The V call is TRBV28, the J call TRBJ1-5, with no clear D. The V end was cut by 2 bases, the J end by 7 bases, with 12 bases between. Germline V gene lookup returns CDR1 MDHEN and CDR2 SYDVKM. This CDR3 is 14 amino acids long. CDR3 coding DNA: TGTGCCAGCAGTTTAGGAGGAGAGGGACAGCCCCAGCATTTT. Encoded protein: CASSLGGEGQPQHF.

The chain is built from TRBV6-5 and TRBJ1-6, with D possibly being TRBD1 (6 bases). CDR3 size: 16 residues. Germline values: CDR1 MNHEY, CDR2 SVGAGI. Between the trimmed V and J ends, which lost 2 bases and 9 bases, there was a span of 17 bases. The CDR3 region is CASSYDNRVGGSPLHF. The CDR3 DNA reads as TGTGCCAGCAGTTACGATAACAGGGTCGGAGGTTCACCCCTCCACTTT.

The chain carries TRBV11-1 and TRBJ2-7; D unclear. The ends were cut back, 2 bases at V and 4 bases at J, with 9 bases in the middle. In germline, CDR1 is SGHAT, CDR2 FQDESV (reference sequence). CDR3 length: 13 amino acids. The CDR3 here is CASSLPGRYEQYF. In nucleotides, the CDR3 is TGTGCCAGCAGCTTACCCGGAAGGTACGAGCAGTACTTC. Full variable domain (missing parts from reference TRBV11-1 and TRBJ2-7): EAEVAQSPRYKITEKSQAVAFWCDPISGHATLYWYRQILGQGPELLVQFQDESVVDDSQLPKDRFSAERLKGVDSTLKIQPAELGDSAMYLCASSLPGRYEQYFGPGTRLTVT.

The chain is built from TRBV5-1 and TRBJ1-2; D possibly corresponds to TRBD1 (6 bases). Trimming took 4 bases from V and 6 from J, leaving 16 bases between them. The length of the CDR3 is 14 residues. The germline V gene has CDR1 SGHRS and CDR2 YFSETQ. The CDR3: CASSGLMGGNGYTF. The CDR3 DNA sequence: TGCGCCAGCAGCGGCCTTATGGGGGGCAATGGCTACACCTTC.

CDR3 loop: CASSLGGLAEAFF. The CDR3, as DNA: TGCGCCAGCAGCTTGGGGGGGCTCGCTGAAGCTTTCTTT. The chain couples TRBV5-1 to TRBJ1-1; TRBD1 is a possible D gene (6 bases). Per the germline V gene, CDR1 is SGHRS and CDR2 is YFSETQ. V shed 0 bases and J shed 6 bases, with 9 bases lying between them. CDR3 length: 13 amino acids.

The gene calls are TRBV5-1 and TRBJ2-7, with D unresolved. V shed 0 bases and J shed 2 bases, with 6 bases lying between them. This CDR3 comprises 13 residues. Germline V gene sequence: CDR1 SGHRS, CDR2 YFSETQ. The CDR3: CASSLGPTYEQYF. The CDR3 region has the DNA TGCGCCAGCAGCTTGGGACCTACCTACGAGCAGTACTTC.

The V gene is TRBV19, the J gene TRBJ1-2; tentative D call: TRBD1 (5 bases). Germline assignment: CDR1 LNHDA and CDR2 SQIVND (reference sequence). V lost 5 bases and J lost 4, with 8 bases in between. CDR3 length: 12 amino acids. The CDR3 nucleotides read TGTGCCAGTAGTGACAGCCTCTATGGCTACACCTTC. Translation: CASSDSLYGYTF. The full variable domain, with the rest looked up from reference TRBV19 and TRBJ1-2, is DGGITQSPKYLFRKEGQNVTLSCEQNLNHDAMYWYRQDPGQGLRLIYYSQIVNDFQKGDIAEGYSVSREKKESFPLTVTSAQKNPTAFYLCASSDSLYGYTFGSGTRLTVV.

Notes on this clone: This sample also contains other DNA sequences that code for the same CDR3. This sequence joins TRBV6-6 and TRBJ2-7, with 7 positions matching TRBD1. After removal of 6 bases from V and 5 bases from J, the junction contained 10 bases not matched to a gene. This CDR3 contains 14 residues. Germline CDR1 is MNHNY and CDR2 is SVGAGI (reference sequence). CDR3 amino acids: CASRPDRASNEQYF. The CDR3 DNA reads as TGTGCCAGCAGGCCCGACAGGGCGTCCAACGAGCAGTACTTC.

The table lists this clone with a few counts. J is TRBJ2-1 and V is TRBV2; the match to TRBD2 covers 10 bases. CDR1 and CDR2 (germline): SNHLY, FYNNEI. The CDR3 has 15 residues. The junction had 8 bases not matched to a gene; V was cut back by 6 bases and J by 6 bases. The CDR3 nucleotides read TGTGCCAGCAGGGAGGCTAGCGGGGGACCCAATGAGCAGTTCTTC. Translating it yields CASREASGGPNEQFF.

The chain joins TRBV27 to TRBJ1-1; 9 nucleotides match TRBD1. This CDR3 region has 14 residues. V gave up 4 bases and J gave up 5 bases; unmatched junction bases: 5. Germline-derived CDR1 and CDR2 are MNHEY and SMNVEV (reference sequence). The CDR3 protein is CASSYLQGATEAFF. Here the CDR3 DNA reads TGTGCCAGCAGTTACCTACAGGGGGCGACTGAAGCTTTCTTT.

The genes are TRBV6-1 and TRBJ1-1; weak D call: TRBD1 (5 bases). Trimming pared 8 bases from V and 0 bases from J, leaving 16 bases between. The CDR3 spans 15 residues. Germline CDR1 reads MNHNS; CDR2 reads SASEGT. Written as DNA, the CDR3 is TGTGCCAGCCATTATCCCGGGACGGTGAACACTGAAGCTTTCTTT. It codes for CASHYPGTVNTEAFF.

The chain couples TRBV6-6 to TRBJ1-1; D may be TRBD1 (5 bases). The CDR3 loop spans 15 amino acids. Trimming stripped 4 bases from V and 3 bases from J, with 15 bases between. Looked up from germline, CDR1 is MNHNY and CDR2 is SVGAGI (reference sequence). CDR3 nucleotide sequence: TGTGCCAGCAGTTTTAAGGGGCATTCGGACACTGAAGCTTTCTTT. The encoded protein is CASSFKGHSDTEAFF.

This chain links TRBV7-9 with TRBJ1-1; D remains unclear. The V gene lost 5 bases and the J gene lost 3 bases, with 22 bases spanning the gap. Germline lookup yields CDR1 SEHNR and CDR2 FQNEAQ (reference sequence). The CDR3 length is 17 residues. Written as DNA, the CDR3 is TGTGCCAGCAGCCTTATTGTCGGGGTTCGCTTGGACACTGAAGCTTTCTTT. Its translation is CASSLIVGVRLDTEAFF.

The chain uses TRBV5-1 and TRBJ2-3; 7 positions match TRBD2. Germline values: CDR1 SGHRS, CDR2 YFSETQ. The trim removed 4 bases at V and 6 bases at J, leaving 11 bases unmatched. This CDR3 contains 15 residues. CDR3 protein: CASSVTGTITDTQYF. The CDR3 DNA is TGCGCCAGCAGCGTAACCGGGACTATCACTGATACGCAGTATTTT.

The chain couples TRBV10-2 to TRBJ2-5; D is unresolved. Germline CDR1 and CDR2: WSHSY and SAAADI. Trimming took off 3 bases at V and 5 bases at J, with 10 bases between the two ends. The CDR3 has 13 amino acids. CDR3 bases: TGCGCCAGCAGTGAACCCGGTAGGGAGACCCAGTACTTC. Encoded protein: CASSEPGRETQYF.

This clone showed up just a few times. The CDR3 bases are TGTGCCAGCATGCGGACCCCCGGTGAAAAACTGTTTTTT. Translating gives CASMRTPGEKLFF. The chain is built from TRBV7-9 and TRBJ1-4; D is unclear. V lost 7 bases and J lost 7, with 13 bases in between. CDR3 length: 13 residues. The germline CDR1 and CDR2 sequences are SEHNR and FQNEAQ (reference sequence).

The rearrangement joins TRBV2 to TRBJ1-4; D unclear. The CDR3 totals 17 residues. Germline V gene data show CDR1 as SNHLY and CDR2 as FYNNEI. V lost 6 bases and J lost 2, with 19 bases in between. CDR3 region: CASRSGNLLRTNEKLFF. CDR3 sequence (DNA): TGTGCCAGCAGGAGCGGGAACCTCTTAAGGACTAATGAAAAACTGTTTTTT.